This TCR beta chain was identified in a study of cytomegalovirus exposure and HLA in healthy donors. Study-level findings and limits: Most TCR sequences proved rare, with some public TCRs found in many donors. Earlier results showed most TCR beta V segments being productive about 90% or about 30% of the time.

This CDR3 has 14 amino acids. Germline CDR1 and CDR2: MDHEN and SYDVKM. J gave up 1 base and V 6 bases, and 2 bases lay outside the gene matches. Notes on this clone: The antigen is undetermined.

PCR was performed using 60 Vbeta and 13 Jbeta primers. The protocol was immunoSEQ multiplex PCR, while the TCRdb copy is restricted to in-frame clones and leaves out a portion. The sample consists of roughly 140,000 clones, around 82% of them appearing once. This sequence was found in a woman aged 18-29 years in good health and CMV-seropositive. The chain links TRBV28 to TRBJ1-3; 8 bases are shared with TRBD1. The sample consisted of PBMCs. In nucleotides, the CDR3 is TGTGCCAGCAGGACAGGGGTTTCTGGAAACACCATATATTTT. This codes for CASRTGVSGNTIYF.